The 17 T cell receptor beta chains given below trace back to one sample, sequenced in a study of Ad26.COV2.S vaccination and SARS-CoV-2 variants. Treatment of the sample: around 19 received Ad26.COV2.S at low or high dose, single or two shots; 5 received placebo; per-sample allocation not given. Specimens were obtained on day 63 following the first vaccine or placebo injection. This table comes from immunoSEQ multiplex PCR, and its TCRdb copy is limited to in-frame clones, with some not included. The sample has about 480,000 clones; roughly 87% are singletons. The source material was peripheral blood, sampled in a trial of Ad26.COV2.S vaccine versus placebo. The receptor source for this set is a person aged 18-60 years who received the Ad26.COV2.S COVID-19 vaccine or a placebo.

A few counts support this clone. The chain joins TRBV30 to TRBJ2-7; D remains ambiguous. Between the trimmed V and J ends, which lost 3 bases and 2 bases, there was a span of 8 bases. The germline V gene has CDR1 GTSNPN and CDR2 SVGIG (reference sequence). The CDR3 covers 12 residues. CDR3 DNA sequence: TGTGCCTGGAGCATTTCCACCTACGAGCAGTACTTC. This sequence encodes CAWSISTYEQYF.

V usage is TRBV3-1 (or the pseudogene TRBV3-2) and J usage is TRBJ2-7; 7 nucleotides match TRBD1. From germline, CDR1 is LGHDT and CDR2 YNNKEL (reference sequence). The CDR3 sequence is 13 residues long. With V trimmed by 3 bases and J by 6 bases, 5 bases remained unmatched. CDR3 DNA sequence: TGTGCCAGCAGCCAGGCAGGGGGACGCGAGCAGTACTTC. Translating gives CASSQAGGREQYF.

The chain employs TRBV5-8 and TRBJ2-3, with D unclear. Germline V lookup: CDR1 SGHTS, CDR2 YDEGEE. Trimming took 3 bases from V and 6 from J, leaving 5 bases between them. The length of the CDR3 is 11 residues. This CDR3 reads CASSYDDTQYF. DNA of the CDR3: TGTGCCAGCAGCTACGATGATACGCAGTATTTT.

This chain uses TRBV29-1 with TRBJ2-7; TRBD2 aligns across 8 bases. This CDR3 has 14 amino acids. CDR1 SQVTM and CDR2 ANQGSEA come from the germline V gene. J was trimmed by 0 bases and V by 4 bases; bases with no gene match: 5. CDR3 DNA: TGCAGCGTTGCACGGACTAGCTTCTCCTACGAGCAGTACTTC. It codes for CSVARTSFSYEQYF.

The chain joins TRBV15 to TRBJ2-5, with D perhaps TRBD2 (6 bases). V was shortened by 7 bases and J by 3 bases, with 12 bases between the two germline ends. Germline V gives CDR1 LNHNV, CDR2 YYDKDF (reference sequence). The CDR3 has 13 amino acids. CDR3 in DNA: TGTGCCACCATGGAGGGATTGAAAGAGACCCAGTACTTC. This codes for CATMEGLKETQYF.

This chain uses TRBV28 with TRBJ2-6; TRBD2 agrees at 7 bases. CDR1 MDHEN and CDR2 SYDVKM come from the germline V gene. The CDR3 spans 19 residues. Germline trimming cut 4 bases from V and 0 bases from J; bases unmatched to any gene: 12. The CDR3: CASSSGGRITSSGANVLTF. CDR3 in DNA: TGTGCCAGCAGTTCGGGGGGAAGAATAACCAGCTCTGGGGCCAACGTCCTGACTTTC.

The genes are TRBV3-1 (or the pseudogene TRBV3-2) and TRBJ2-7; 7 positions match TRBD2. From germline, CDR1 is LGHDT and CDR2 YNNKEL (reference sequence). Trimming removed 1 base from V and 5 bases from J; junction bases left unmatched: 11. There are 16 residues in the CDR3. CDR3 sequence reads: CASSQGASGDLHEQYF. The CDR3 DNA reads TGTGCCAGCAGCCAAGGGGCCAGCGGGGATCTCCACGAGCAGTACTTC.

The chain has TRBV11-2 and TRBJ2-7, with 9 nucleotides matching TRBD1. The CDR3 consists of 15 residues. The germline CDR1 and CDR2 sequences are SGHAT and FQNNGV. V lost 6 bases to trimming and J lost 3 bases; unmatched junction nucleotides: 9. The CDR3 region is CASRPIRGQGYEQYF. CDR3 DNA: TGTGCCAGCAGGCCAATAAGGGGACAGGGCTACGAGCAGTACTTC.

The V and J genes are TRBV6-6 and TRBJ1-2; TRBD1 agrees at 9 bases. This CDR3 region has 10 residues. With 10 bases clipped from V and 13 bases from J, the junction kept 7 bases outside the gene matches. Germline V gene sequence: CDR1 MNHNY, CDR2 SVGAGI (reference sequence). The CDR3 nucleotides are TGTGCCACCGAACAGGGGGCCCTCACCTTC. The encoded protein is CATEQGALTF.

The genes are TRBV30 and TRBJ2-7, with TRBD1 matching over 7 bases. The trim removed 3 bases at V and 4 bases at J, leaving 9 bases unmatched. CDR3 size: 14 residues. From germline, CDR1 is GTSNPN and CDR2 SVGIG (reference sequence). CDR3 protein: CAWRALDRRYEQYF. In DNA, the CDR3 is TGTGCCTGGAGGGCCCTGGACAGGAGGTACGAGCAGTACTTC.

V is TRBV6-6 and J is TRBJ1-1, with D unresolved. V lost 6 bases and J lost 5, with 13 bases in between. This CDR3 is 13 amino acids long. The V gene's germline CDR1 is MNHNY and CDR2 SVGAGI (reference sequence). This CDR3 reads CASSSQGRTEAFF. The CDR3 DNA follows: TGTGCCAGCAGCTCGCAAGGACGGACTGAAGCTTTCTTT.

The V and J genes are TRBV7-3 and TRBJ2-3; D remains ambiguous. This CDR3 comprises 14 residues. Germline lookup yields CDR1 SGHTA and CDR2 FQGTGA. Trimming pared 0 bases from V and 7 bases from J, leaving 11 bases between. The CDR3 region is CASSLTSAAHTQYF. The CDR3 DNA follows: TGTGCCAGCAGCTTAACGTCCGCAGCCCATACGCAGTATTTT. Drawing the rest from reference TRBV7-3 and TRBJ2-3, the complete variable domain is GAGVSQTPSNKVTEKGKYVELRCDPISGHTALYWYRQSLGQGPEFLIYFQGTGAADDSGLPNDRFFAVRPEGSVSTLKIQRTERGDSAVYLCASSLTSAAHTQYFGPGTRLTVL.

The V and J genes are TRBV7-9 and TRBJ2-7, with D uncertain. V was shortened by 4 bases and J by 5 bases, with 12 bases between the two germline ends. CDR3 size: 13 residues. Germline V gene lookup returns CDR1 SEHNR and CDR2 FQNEAQ (reference sequence). Here the CDR3 reads CASSSQVGHEQYF. CDR3 sequence (DNA): TGTGCCAGCAGCTCTCAGGTGGGTCACGAGCAGTACTTC. Complete variable domain (other parts from reference TRBV7-9 and TRBJ2-7): DTGVSQNPRHKITKRGQNVTFRCDPISEHNRLYWYRQTLGQGPEFLTYFQNEAQLEKSRLLSDRFSAERPKGSFSTLEIQRTEQGDSAMYLCASSSQVGHEQYFGPGTRLTVT.

J is TRBJ2-7 and V is TRBV6-2 or TRBV6-3; D might be TRBD2 (5 bases). Trimming took off 6 bases at V and 3 bases at J, with 12 bases between the two ends. CDR3 length: 13 residues. The germline V gene has CDR1 MNHEY and CDR2 SVGEGT. CDR3 residues: CASSPGSNYEQYF. The CDR3 DNA sequence: TGTGCCAGCAGCCCGGGATCAAACTACGAGCAGTACTTC.

This rearrangement joins TRBV18 to TRBJ2-1; possibly TRBD2 for D (5 bases). Trimming left V 3 bases short and J 5 bases short, with 8 bases between. Germline lookup yields CDR1 KGHSH and CDR2 LQKENI. This CDR3 region has 13 residues. The CDR3 reads CASSPKRNNEQFF. CDR3 sequence (DNA): TGTGCCAGCTCACCGAAGCGGAACAATGAGCAGTTCTTC. Complete variable domain (other parts from reference TRBV18 and TRBJ2-1): NAGVMQNPRHLVRRRGQEARLRCSPMKGHSHVYWYRQLPEEGLKFMVYLQKENIIDESGMPKERFSAEFPKEGPSILRIQQVVRGDSAAYFCASSPKRNNEQFFGPGTRLTVL.

This clone has just a few counts. The rearrangement joins TRBV7-9 to TRBJ1-4, with D possibly being TRBD1 (5 bases). V lost 6 bases, J lost 7 bases, and 15 bases lay in between. From germline, CDR1 is SEHNR and CDR2 FQNEAQ (reference sequence). The CDR3 runs to 14 residues. Written as DNA, the CDR3 is TGTGCCAGCAGTCGGGACGCCGGAACTGAAAAACTGTTTTTT. Protein product: CASSRDAGTEKLFF. Using reference TRBV7-9 and TRBJ1-4 for the parts outside the CDR3, the full variable domain is DTGVSQNPRHKITKRGQNVTFRCDPISEHNRLYWYRQTLGQGPEFLTYFQNEAQLEKSRLLSDRFSAERPKGSFSTLEIQRTEQGDSAMYLCASSRDAGTEKLFFGSGTQLSVL.

The chain couples TRBV6-5 to TRBJ1-3; D possibly corresponds to TRBD1 (6 bases). Germline V CDR1 and CDR2: MNHEY, SVGAGI. CDR3 size: 14 residues. Trimming took 10 bases from V and 8 from J, leaving 21 bases between them. CDR3 nucleotide sequence: TGTGCCACCACCCGGGACATTGGGCTGGACACCATATATTTT. It encodes CATTRDIGLDTIYF.